This passage covers 28 T cell receptor beta chains from one sample sequenced in a study of cytomegalovirus exposure and HLA in healthy donors. The PCR used 60 Vbeta and 13 Jbeta primers. Only in-frame clones appear in the TCRdb table, and some are missing; sequencing was by immunoSEQ multiplex PCR. In all, the sample yields over 100,000 clones. Material: PBMCs. The receptors were gathered from a woman aged 40 to 55 in good health and CMV-seropositive.

The V and J genes are TRBV9 and TRBJ2-1; 7 nucleotides match TRBD2. The CDR3 runs 14 residues. The junction had 8 bases not matched to a gene; V was cut back by 4 bases and J by 7 bases. From germline, CDR1 is SGDLS and CDR2 YYNGEE. CDR3 coding DNA: TGTGCCAGCAGCAGGGCTAGCGGAACAAATGAGCAGTTCTTC. The encoded protein is CASSRASGTNEQFF.

The chain employs TRBV19 and TRBJ2-2; possible D gene TRBD2, 7 bases. The V end lost 6 bases, the J end lost 10 bases, and 15 bases lay between the germline ends. The germline V gene encodes CDR1 LNHDA and CDR2 SQIVND (reference sequence). The CDR3 is made up of 13 amino acids. CDR3 loop: CASRGAGEEELFF. Here the CDR3 DNA reads TGTGCCAGTAGGGGGGCGGGAGAAGAGGAGCTGTTTTTT.

The chain employs TRBV15 and TRBJ1-3, with 8 bases identical to TRBD1. CDR3 length: 16 residues. V lost 4 bases to trimming and J lost 4 bases; unmatched junction nucleotides: 9. CDR1 LNHNV and CDR2 YYDKDF come from the germline V gene (reference sequence). CDR3 DNA sequence: TGTGCCACCAGCATGACAGGGGACGTCGGAGGAAACACCATATATTTT. Amino acids: CATSMTGDVGGNTIYF. The entire variable domain, with the rest obtained from reference TRBV15 and TRBJ1-3, is as follows: DAMVIQNPRYQVTQFGKPVTLSCSQTLNHNVMYWYQQKSSQAPKLLFHYYDKDFNNEADTPDNFQSRRPNTSFCFLDIRSPGLGDTAMYLCATSMTGDVGGNTIYFGEGSWLTVV.

The V call is TRBV19, the J call TRBJ2-2; 9 bases align to TRBD2. J lost 6 bases, V lost 8 bases, and 16 bases had no gene match. This CDR3 is built from 17 residues. Germline V gene sequence: CDR1 LNHDA, CDR2 SQIVND (reference sequence). CDR3 loop: CASSLRLAGSKAGELFF. CDR3 bases: TGTGCCAGTTCGCTCCGGCTAGCGGGATCTAAGGCCGGGGAGCTGTTTTTT.

The chain joins TRBV5-1 to TRBJ2-5; possibly TRBD1 for D (5 bases). V was trimmed by 4 bases and J by 5 bases, leaving 18 bases between them. The CDR3 runs to 15 residues. Germline V CDR1 and CDR2: SGHRS, YFSETQ. The CDR3 coding sequence is TGCGCCAGCAGCATCCTAGGCCAGGGTCGGGAGACCCAGTACTTC. Translated: CASSILGQGRETQYF.

This chain uses TRBV9 with TRBJ1-1; D is uncertain. Germline V gene data show CDR1 as SGDLS and CDR2 as YYNGEE. Trimming stripped 0 bases from V and 5 bases from J, with 11 bases between. The CDR3 is 14 amino acids. Here the CDR3 reads CASSVVGVSTEAFF. For the CDR3, the DNA is TGTGCCAGCAGCGTAGTCGGGGTGTCAACTGAAGCTTTCTTT.

The chain joins TRBV7-9 to TRBJ2-7, with D possibly TRBD2 on 6 matching bases. The germline V gene has CDR1 SEHNR and CDR2 FQNEAQ (reference sequence). The CDR3 contains 14 residues. V was cut by 1 base and J by 4 bases, with 11 bases left in between. CDR3 DNA sequence: TGTGCCAGCAGCTTAGAATTAGGGAGGTACGAGCAGTACTTC. It specifies CASSLELGRYEQYF.

V usage is TRBV5-1 and J usage is TRBJ2-2; D perhaps matches TRBD2 (5 bases). CDR1 and CDR2 from the germline V gene are SGHRS and YFSETQ. Trimming cost V 0 bases and J 0 bases, with 9 bases left between them. The CDR3 length is 16 residues. The CDR3 reads CASSLVVGANTGELFF. In DNA, the CDR3 is TGCGCCAGCAGCTTGGTCGTGGGAGCGAACACCGGGGAGCTGTTTTTT.

The chain uses TRBV18 and TRBJ1-1; 8 bases map to TRBD1. Germline V lookup: CDR1 KGHSH, CDR2 LQKENI. The J segment lost 1 base and the V segment lost 2 bases, leaving 6 bases of the junction unmatched. The length of the CDR3 is 16 residues. The CDR3 reads CASSPRKGTGNTEAFF. DNA of the CDR3: TGTGCCAGCTCACCAAGAAAAGGGACAGGGAACACTGAAGCTTTCTTT.

V is TRBV7-2 and J is TRBJ1-4, with unresolved D. V shed 1 base and J shed 12 bases, with 6 bases lying between them. The CDR3 runs to 11 residues. Germline assignment: CDR1 SGHTA and CDR2 FQGNSA. The CDR3 loop reads CASSLVGELFF. The CDR3 DNA reads as TGTGCCAGCAGCTTAGTCGGGGAACTGTTTTTT.

The chain joins TRBV10-3 to TRBJ2-3; 8 bases fit TRBD1. Germline assignment: CDR1 ENHRY and CDR2 SYGVKD. J gave up 2 bases and V 7 bases, and 5 bases lay outside the gene matches. This CDR3 spans 14 amino acids. The CDR3 region is CAITGQGYTDTQYF. The CDR3 DNA follows: TGTGCCATCACTGGACAGGGATACACAGATACGCAGTATTTT.

V gene TRBV6-1 combines with J gene TRBJ1-1; D remains unclear. The CDR3 length is 12 residues. CDR1 is MNHNS, CDR2 SASEGT, per germline. V was pared by 10 bases and J by 4 bases, with 13 bases between. CDR3 region: CAIVPGSTEAFF. The CDR3 DNA sequence: TGTGCCATCGTCCCCGGTTCCACTGAAGCTTTCTTT.

This chain uses TRBV7-8 with TRBJ2-1; D may be TRBD2 (6 bases). Germline lookup yields CDR1 SGHVS and CDR2 FQNEAQ. This CDR3 has 14 amino acids. Between the trimmed V and J ends, which lost 1 base and 9 bases, there was a span of 13 bases. DNA for the CDR3: TGTGCCAGCAGCTTAGAGACTAGACTCGTTGAGCAGTTCTTC. Protein: CASSLETRLVEQFF. Filled out from reference TRBV7-8 and TRBJ2-1, the complete variable domain reads GAGVSQSPRYKVAKRGQDVALRCDPISGHVSLFWYQQALGQGPEFLTYFQNEAQLDKSGLPSDRFFAERPEGSVSTLKIQRTQQEDSAVYLCASSLETRLVEQFFGPGTRLTVL.

V and J are TRBV19 and TRBJ1-1; possible D gene TRBD1, 6 bases. V was cut by 7 bases and J by 0 bases, with 12 bases left in between. CDR1 and CDR2 (germline): LNHDA, SQIVND (reference sequence). This CDR3 spans 14 amino acids. CDR3 coding DNA: TGTGCCAGTACTACTCAGGGGATGAACACTGAAGCTTTCTTT. Translated: CASTTQGMNTEAFF.

The rearrangement joins TRBV4-3 to TRBJ2-2, with 8 nucleotides matching TRBD2. From germline, CDR1 is LGHNA and CDR2 YSLEER. This CDR3 has 17 residues. V shed 1 base, J shed 0 bases, and the junction held 4 bases outside the gene matches. The CDR3 sequence: CASSQVLLAANTGELFF. In DNA, the CDR3 is TGCGCCAGCAGCCAAGTCCTACTAGCGGCGAACACCGGGGAGCTGTTTTTT.

V usage is TRBV30 and J usage is TRBJ2-7; D remains ambiguous. This CDR3 region has 12 residues. Germline V gives CDR1 GTSNPN, CDR2 SVGIG (reference sequence). Trimming stripped 2 bases from V and 3 bases from J, with 8 bases between. This CDR3 is CAWSSSVYEQYF. The CDR3, as DNA: TGTGCCTGGAGTTCATCGGTCTACGAGCAGTACTTC. The full variable domain, rest sourced from reference TRBV30 and TRBJ2-7, is SQTIHQWPATLVQPVGSPLSLECTVEGTSNPNLYWYRQAAGRGLQLLFYSVGIGQISSEVPQNLSASRPQDRQFILSSKKLLLSDSGFYLCAWSSSVYEQYFGPGTRLTVT.

The genes are TRBV2 and TRBJ2-1; 8 bases are shared with TRBD2. Germline V CDR1 and CDR2: SNHLY, FYNNEI. V lost 9 bases, J lost 1 base, and 2 bases stayed unmatched. CDR3 length: 13 residues. CDR3 DNA: TGTGCCAGTGGACTAGCTTCCTACAATGAGCAGTTCTTC. This translates into CASGLASYNEQFF. Full variable domain (missing parts from reference TRBV2 and TRBJ2-1): EPEVTQTPSHQVTQMGQEVILRCVPISNHLYFYWYRQILGQKVEFLVSFYNNEISEKSEIFDDQFSVERPDGSNFTLKIRSTKLEDSAMYFCASGLASYNEQFFGPGTRLTVL.

V gene TRBV18 combines with J gene TRBJ2-2; TRBD1 might be the D (6 bases). Germline V gene sequence: CDR1 KGHSH, CDR2 LQKENI. The CDR3 loop spans 17 amino acids. V shed 3 bases and J shed 0 bases, with 14 bases lying between them. The DNA of the CDR3 is TGTGCCAGCTCACCGTTGACAGGATCCTCGAACACCGGGGAGCTGTTTTTT. It specifies CASSPLTGSSNTGELFF.

The DNA for the CDR3 is TGTGCCAGCAGCGTAGGGACAGGGGGCCCCAATCAGCCCCAGCATTTT. The encoded protein is CASSVGTGGPNQPQHF. The chain links TRBV9 to TRBJ1-5; 11 bases are shared with TRBD1. This CDR3 contains 16 residues. Germline CDR1 and CDR2: SGDLS and YYNGEE. V was clipped by 0 bases and J by 3 bases; unmatched bases: 2.

CDR3 coding DNA: TGTGCCAGCAGGGACAGGGCTTTCACTGAAGCTTTCTTT. It is translated as CASRDRAFTEAFF. This chain uses TRBV6-1 with TRBJ1-1, with 8 bases matching TRBD1. Losses at the gene ends were 6 bases for V and 4 bases for J; bases not matched to a gene: 4. CDR1 and CDR2 from the germline V gene are MNHNS and SASEGT. The CDR3 is 13 amino acids.

This chain joins TRBV5-4 and TRBJ2-1; 13 nucleotides agree with TRBD2. After removal of 4 bases from V and 10 bases from J, the junction contained 8 bases not matched to a gene. The CDR3 spans 15 residues. CDR1 and CDR2 (germline): SGHNT, YYREEE (reference sequence). The CDR3 protein is CASSPRTSGSGEQFF. In DNA form, the CDR3 reads TGTGCCAGCAGCCCCCGGACTAGCGGGAGTGGGGAGCAGTTCTTC.

The rearrangement joins TRBV2 to TRBJ2-1; 9 nucleotides align to TRBD1. Germline V gives CDR1 SNHLY, CDR2 FYNNEI. This CDR3 comprises 14 residues. Germline trimming cut 6 bases from V and 7 bases from J; bases unmatched to any gene: 7. Written as DNA, the CDR3 is TGTGCCAGCAGCCGGGACAGGGCCAAAAATGAGCAGTTCTTC. Its protein product is CASSRDRAKNEQFF.

V usage is TRBV19 and J usage is TRBJ1-5; D is unclear. Germline V CDR1 and CDR2: LNHDA, SQIVND (reference sequence). CDR3 length equals 13 residues. Trimming took 9 bases from V and 7 from J, leaving 16 bases between them. The CDR3 nucleotides are TGTGCCAGCAGGACGCAGAGCGGACAGCCCCAGCATTTT. This gives the protein CASRTQSGQPQHF.

DNA for the CDR3: TGTGCCAGCAGCCTTACTTTGGGAGGGCCGAAATACGAGCAGTACTTC. This translates into CASSLTLGGPKYEQYF. The rearrangement joins TRBV11-2 to TRBJ2-7; 7 positions agree with TRBD2. The V segment lost 5 bases and the J segment 4 bases; nucleotides outside the gene matches: 14. The CDR3 has 16 residues. The germline CDR1 and CDR2 sequences are SGHAT and FQNNGV.

The chain combines TRBV5-6 with TRBJ2-5; D unclear. The J call may be in error: the DNA end matches TRBJ2-7 better. From germline, CDR1 is SGHDT and CDR2 YYEEEE. The CDR3 runs 14 residues. CDR3 loop: CASSPTDLSYEQYF. CDR3 nucleotide sequence: TGTGCCAGCAGTCCGACTGACCTCTCCTACGAGCAGTACTTC.

The chain links TRBV7-2 to TRBJ2-7; no clear D gene. Germline V CDR1 and CDR2: SGHTA, FQGNSA. The CDR3 consists of 16 residues. V gave up 5 bases and J gave up 0 bases, with 17 bases separating them. CDR3 residues: CASSKRGGPSSYEQYF. The CDR3 nucleotides are TGTGCCAGCAGCAAAAGAGGCGGCCCTAGCTCCTACGAGCAGTACTTC.

The chain joins TRBV9 to TRBJ2-1, with a possible D match to TRBD1 (5 bases). This CDR3 comprises 13 residues. Germline loops: CDR1 SGDLS, CDR2 YYNGEE. Deletions cut 1 base from V and 8 bases from J, with 10 bases between. The CDR3, as DNA: TGTGCCAGCAGCGTAAGGGGTCACGATGAGCAGTTCTTC. It codes for CASSVRGHDEQFF.

The chain combines TRBV7-2 with TRBJ1-4; D perhaps matches TRBD1 (5 bases). Trimming removed 5 bases from V and 5 bases from J, with 15 bases in between. Germline CDR1 and CDR2: SGHTA and FQGNSA. The CDR3 is 15 amino acids. The CDR3 nucleotides read TGTGCCAGCAGCCCGCTGGGAGGGGACAATGAAAAACTGTTTTTT. Amino acid sequence: CASSPLGGDNEKLFF.